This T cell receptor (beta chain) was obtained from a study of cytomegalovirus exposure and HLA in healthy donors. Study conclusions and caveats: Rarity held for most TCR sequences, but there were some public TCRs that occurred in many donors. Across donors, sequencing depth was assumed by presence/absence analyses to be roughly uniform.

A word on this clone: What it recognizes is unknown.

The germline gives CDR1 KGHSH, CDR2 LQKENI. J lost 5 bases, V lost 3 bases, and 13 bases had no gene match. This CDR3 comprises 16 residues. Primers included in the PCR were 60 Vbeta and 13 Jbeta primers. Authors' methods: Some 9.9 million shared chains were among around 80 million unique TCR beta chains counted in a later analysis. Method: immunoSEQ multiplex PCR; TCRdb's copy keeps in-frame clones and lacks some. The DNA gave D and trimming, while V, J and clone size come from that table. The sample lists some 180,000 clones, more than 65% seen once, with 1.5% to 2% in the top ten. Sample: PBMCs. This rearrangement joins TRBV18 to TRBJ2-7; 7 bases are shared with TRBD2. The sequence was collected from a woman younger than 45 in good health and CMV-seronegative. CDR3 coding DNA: TGTGCCAGCTCACCGGGGGGGGTCCTCTTCGGGAACGAGCAGTACTTC. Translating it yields CASSPGGVLFGNEQYF.